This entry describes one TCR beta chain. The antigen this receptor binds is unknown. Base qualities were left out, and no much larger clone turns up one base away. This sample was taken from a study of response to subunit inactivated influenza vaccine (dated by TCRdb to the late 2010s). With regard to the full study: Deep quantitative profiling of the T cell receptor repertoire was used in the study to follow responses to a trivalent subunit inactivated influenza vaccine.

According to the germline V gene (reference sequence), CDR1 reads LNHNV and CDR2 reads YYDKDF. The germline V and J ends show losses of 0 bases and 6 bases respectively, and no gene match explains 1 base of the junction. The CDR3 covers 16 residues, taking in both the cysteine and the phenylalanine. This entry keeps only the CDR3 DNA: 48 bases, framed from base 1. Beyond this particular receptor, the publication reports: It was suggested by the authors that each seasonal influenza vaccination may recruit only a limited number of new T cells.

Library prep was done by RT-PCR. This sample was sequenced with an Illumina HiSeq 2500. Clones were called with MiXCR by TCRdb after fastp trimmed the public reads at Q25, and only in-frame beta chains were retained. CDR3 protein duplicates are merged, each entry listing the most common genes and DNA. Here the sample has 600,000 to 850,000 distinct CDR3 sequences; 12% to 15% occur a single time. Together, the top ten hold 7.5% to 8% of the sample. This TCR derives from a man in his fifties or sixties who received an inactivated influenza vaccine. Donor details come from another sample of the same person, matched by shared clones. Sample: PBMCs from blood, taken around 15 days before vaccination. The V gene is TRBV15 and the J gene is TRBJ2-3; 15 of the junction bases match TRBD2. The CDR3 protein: CATSRDGTSGRDTQYF. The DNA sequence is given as TGTGCCACCAGCAGAGATGGGACTAGCGGGAGGGATACGCAGTATTTT. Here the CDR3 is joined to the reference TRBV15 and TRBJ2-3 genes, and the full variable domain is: DAMVIQNPRYQVTQFGKPVTLSCSQTLNHNVMYWYQQKSSQAPKLLFHYYDKDFNNEADTPDNFQSRRPNTSFCFLDIRSPGLGDTAMYLCATSRDGTSGRDTQYFGPGTRLTVL.